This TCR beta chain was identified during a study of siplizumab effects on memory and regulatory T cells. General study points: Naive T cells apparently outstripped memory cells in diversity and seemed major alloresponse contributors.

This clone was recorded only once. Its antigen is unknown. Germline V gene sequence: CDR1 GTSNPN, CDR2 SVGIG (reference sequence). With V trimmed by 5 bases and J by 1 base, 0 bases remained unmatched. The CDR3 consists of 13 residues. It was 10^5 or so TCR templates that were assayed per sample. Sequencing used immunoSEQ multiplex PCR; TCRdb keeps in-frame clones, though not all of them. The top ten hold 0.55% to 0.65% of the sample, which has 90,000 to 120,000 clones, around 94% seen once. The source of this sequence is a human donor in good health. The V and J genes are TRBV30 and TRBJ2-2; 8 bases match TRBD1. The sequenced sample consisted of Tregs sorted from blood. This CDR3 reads CAWGTGNTGELFF. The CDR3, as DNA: TGTGCCTGGGGGACAGGGAACACCGGGGAGCTGTTTTTT.